This TCR beta chain was obtained from a study of shared clonotypes between healthy human individuals. Overall study findings and caveats: For naive CD4 cells, roughly 5.5% of clonotypes were shared across a few donors. At large depth, rarefaction still showed sorted-subset sequencing to be incomplete.

Running of the assay took place at deep level. The repertoire was sequenced with immunoSEQ multiplex PCR; TCRdb's copy has only in-frame clones and lacks some. The repertoire holds more than 2 million clones, with 85% to 95% as singletons. This clone was observed at least ten times. Its antigen is not known. Naive CD45RA+ and memory CD45RA-negative subsets were split from CD4+ cells. This CDR3 comprises 11 residues. The V and J ends lost 8 bases and 6 bases respectively, with 9 bases between them. Germline V CDR1 and CDR2: SEHNR, FQNEAQ (reference sequence). The sequencing input was naive CD4+ T cells sorted from blood. Subset: CD45RA+ positively selected. This sequence joins TRBV7-9 and TRBJ2-3; D unclear. The receptor comes from a man younger than 35 in good health. The CDR3 region has the DNA TGTGCCAGCGCTTCGGGCGATACGCAGTATTTT. Its translation is CASASGDTQYF.